This T cell receptor beta chain originates from a study of shared clonotypes between healthy human individuals. Produced via immunoSEQ multiplex PCR; TCRdb's table is partial and in-frame only. The sample holds 780,000 or so clones, roughly 72% seen once. The CDR3 covers 16 residues. Germline V gene data show CDR1 as MRHNA and CDR2 as SNTAGT. Trimming removed 6 bases from V and 8 bases from J; junction bases left unmatched: 10. Sample: memory CD4+ T cells sorted from blood. Subset: CD45RA-negative fraction. The TCR was taken from a woman in her thirties in good health. The gene calls are TRBV6-4 and TRBJ2-1, with 13 bases matching TRBD2. The CDR3 loop is CASSSGTSGRVHEQFF. CDR3 coding DNA: TGTGCCAGCAGCTCCGGTACTAGCGGGAGGGTTCATGAGCAGTTCTTC.